The clone carrying this TCR beta chain occurred many times. Its target is unknown. This entry is derived from a study of early T cells in non-severe SARS-CoV-2 infection. On the study more broadly: Bulk RNA isolated from unsorted whole blood underwent sequencing; chains were not paired. Study-level results: There was a bias toward anti-spike CD8 responses in VDJdb matching, which missed private and CD4 specificities.

The V gene's germline CDR1 is SQVTM and CDR2 ANQGSEA. CDR3 size: 12 residues. V was clipped by 6 bases and J by 4 bases, with 12 bases between them. Unique molecular identifiers (one per individual cDNA molecule) were attached. One entry per CDR3 protein, called by TCRdb with MiXCR from the 5' RACE reads. The profile shows about 47,000 distinct CDR3 sequences, approximately 11% of them singletons. This chain joins TRBV29-1 and TRBJ2-5; D ambiguous. The sample was whole blood. The origin of this receptor is an adult who was a healthcare worker with PCR-confirmed SARS-CoV-2 infection or an uninfected control (not recorded which). The CDR3 region has the DNA TGCAGCGTCTTCCATTTGGGAGAGACCCAGTACTTC. This translates into CSVFHLGETQYF.